The 15 T cell receptor beta chains in this list originate from one sample, sequenced in a study of cytomegalovirus exposure and HLA in healthy donors (dated 2017 in TCRdb). Libraries were constructed by the immunoSEQ multiplex PCR assay. Not all clones reach the TCRdb copy of this immuneACCESS table, which keeps in-frame sequences only. Checked studies attribute under half of the gap to unresolved V genes and leave the rest unexplained. The sample records roughly 230,000 clones, roughly 88% of which are singletons. The ten largest clones capture 3.1% of the sample. Material for sequencing was PBMCs. The origin of the receptors is a woman in her twenties or thirties in good health and CMV-seronegative.

The chain links TRBV7-2 to TRBJ2-3; no clear D. V was trimmed by 2 bases and J by 2 bases, leaving 5 bases between them. CDR3 size: 13 residues. Per the germline V gene, CDR1 is SGHTA and CDR2 is FQGNSA. CDR3 nucleotide sequence: TGTGCCAGCAGCTTATGGGTCACAGATACGCAGTATTTT. Its translation is CASSLWVTDTQYF.

This clone was detected once. V usage is TRBV7-6 and J usage is TRBJ2-3; D remains ambiguous. Germline CDR1 SGHVS, CDR2 FNYEAQ. The CDR3 extends over 15 amino acids. With 1 base removed from V and 2 bases from J, the gap between germline ends came to 10 bases. CDR3: CASSLVVGSTDTQYF. For the CDR3, the DNA is TGTGCCAGCAGCTTAGTAGTGGGGTCCACAGATACGCAGTATTTT. Full variable domain (remainder filled in from reference TRBV7-6 and TRBJ2-3): GAGVSQSPRYKVTKRGQDVALRCDPISGHVSLYWYRQALGQGPEFLTYFNYEAQQDKSGLPNDRFSAERPEGSISTLTIQRTEQRDSAMYRCASSLVVGSTDTQYFGPGTRLTVL.

The chain has TRBV5-1 and TRBJ2-3; D unclear. Trimming took 1 base from V and 3 from J, leaving 12 bases between them. This CDR3 has 15 amino acids. CDR1 is SGHRS, CDR2 YFSETQ, per germline. DNA for the CDR3: TGCGCCAGCAGCTTGAGTGGGATGGGAACAGATACGCAGTATTTT. It codes for CASSLSGMGTDTQYF.

The V and J genes are TRBV27 and TRBJ2-7; D gene unclear. The V gene lost 5 bases and the J gene lost 2 bases, with 10 bases spanning the gap. Germline assignment: CDR1 MNHEY and CDR2 SMNVEV (reference sequence). This CDR3 is built from 13 residues. The CDR3: CASSVGWAYEQYF. CDR3 coding DNA: TGTGCCAGCAGTGTAGGGTGGGCCTACGAGCAGTACTTC.

The table lists this clone with a count of one. This chain uses TRBV7-9 with TRBJ2-3; D is perhaps TRBD1 (6 bases). In germline, CDR1 is SEHNR, CDR2 FQNEAQ (reference sequence). The CDR3 has 16 residues. V was clipped by 2 bases and J by 0 bases, with 12 bases between them. Written as DNA, the CDR3 is TGTGCCAGCAGCTTACGGGACACCGCTAGCACAGATACGCAGTATTTT. It yields the protein CASSLRDTASTDTQYF. Supplemented by reference TRBV7-9 and TRBJ2-3, the full variable domain reads DTGVSQNPRHKITKRGQNVTFRCDPISEHNRLYWYRQTLGQGPEFLTYFQNEAQLEKSRLLSDRFSAERPKGSFSTLEIQRTEQGDSAMYLCASSLRDTASTDTQYFGPGTRLTVL.

This chain links TRBV29-1 with TRBJ1-4, with 8 bases aligning to TRBD1. Germline V lookup: CDR1 SQVTM, CDR2 ANQGSEA. The CDR3 extends over 13 amino acids. V trimming: 6 bases; J trimming: 8 bases; junction bases outside the gene matches: 8. CDR3 sequence: CSVLTGVDEKLFF. CDR3 in DNA: TGCAGCGTCCTGACAGGGGTGGACGAAAAACTGTTTTTT.

V is TRBV6-1 and J is TRBJ2-7, with D perhaps TRBD1 (5 bases). The V end lost 1 base, the J end lost 2 bases, and 6 bases lay between the germline ends. The germline V gene has CDR1 MNHNS and CDR2 SASEGT. This CDR3 region has 13 residues. CDR3 sequence (DNA): TGTGCCAGCAGTGAAGGACAGCCCTACGAGCAGTACTTC. This gives the protein CASSEGQPYEQYF.

The chain joins TRBV28 to TRBJ2-2; TRBD2 aligns across 8 bases. Germline assignment: CDR1 MDHEN and CDR2 SYDVKM. The CDR3 runs to 15 residues. With V trimmed by 5 bases and J by 0 bases, 2 bases remained unmatched. The CDR3 coding sequence is TGTGCCAGCAGTGGTAGCGGGGCGAACACCGGGGAGCTGTTTTTT. This gives the protein CASSGSGANTGELFF.

The rearrangement uses TRBV5-4 and TRBJ1-2, with TRBD1 matching over 9 bases. V shed 1 base and J 6 bases; nucleotides not matched to a gene: 7. Germline V gene lookup returns CDR1 SGHNT and CDR2 YYREEE (reference sequence). The CDR3 spans 15 residues. This CDR3 reads CASSLYDRGEDGYTF. The CDR3 DNA reads as TGTGCCAGCAGCTTGTATGACAGGGGGGAAGATGGCTACACCTTC.

This clone has only one observation. The chain couples TRBV7-2 to TRBJ2-7; TRBD2 is a possible D gene (5 bases). The germline V gene encodes CDR1 SGHTA and CDR2 FQGNSA. V was shortened by 0 bases and J by 3 bases, with 6 bases between the two germline ends. The CDR3 runs to 13 residues. CDR3 DNA: TGTGCCAGCAGCTTAGCGGGAGTCTACGAGCAGTACTTC. Translation gives CASSLAGVYEQYF.

V is TRBV7-9 and J is TRBJ2-3; 12 bases are a match to TRBD2. Per the germline V gene, CDR1 is SEHNR and CDR2 is FQNEAQ (reference sequence). The length of the CDR3 is 18 residues. The trim removed 1 base at V and 0 bases at J, leaving 5 bases unmatched. CDR3 coding DNA: TGTGCCAGCAGCTTAGAGGTTGGACTAGCGGGAAGCACAGATACGCAGTATTTT. Amino acids: CASSLEVGLAGSTDTQYF.

The chain uses TRBV7-3 and TRBJ2-1; TRBD2 matches at 13 bases. The germline CDR1 and CDR2 sequences are SGHTA and FQGTGA. J gave up 8 bases and V 4 bases, and 5 bases lay outside the gene matches. This CDR3 is built from 15 residues. CDR3: CASSSGLAGVDEQFF. CDR3 bases: TGTGCCAGCAGCTCAGGACTAGCGGGAGTGGATGAGCAGTTCTTC.

The chain combines TRBV2 with TRBJ2-7; D is perhaps TRBD1 (6 bases). CDR1 and CDR2 (germline): SNHLY, FYNNEI. Trimming took off 2 bases at V and 6 bases at J, with 8 bases between the two ends. The CDR3 contains 12 residues. The CDR3 region has the DNA TGTGCCAGCAGTGAAATGGGGGCCGAGCAGTACTTC. As protein: CASSEMGAEQYF.

This chain uses TRBV6-1 with TRBJ1-5; no firm D call. V lost 3 bases and J 4 bases, leaving 13 bases between the germline ends. The CDR3 sequence is 15 residues long. Germline-derived CDR1 and CDR2 are MNHNS and SASEGT. The CDR3 coding sequence is TGTGCCAGCAGTGAGAAACGTGGTATGAATCAGCCCCAGCATTTT. Translating gives CASSEKRGMNQPQHF.

This clone was counted between two and nine times. In nucleotides, the CDR3 is TGTGCCAGCAGTGTGGCAACCTACGAGCAGTACTTC. Its translation is CASSVATYEQYF. The chain employs TRBV6-1 and TRBJ2-7, with D unclear. Germline CDR1 is MNHNS and CDR2 is SASEGT. The CDR3 runs 12 residues. Trimming pared 4 bases from V and 2 bases from J, leaving 6 bases between.